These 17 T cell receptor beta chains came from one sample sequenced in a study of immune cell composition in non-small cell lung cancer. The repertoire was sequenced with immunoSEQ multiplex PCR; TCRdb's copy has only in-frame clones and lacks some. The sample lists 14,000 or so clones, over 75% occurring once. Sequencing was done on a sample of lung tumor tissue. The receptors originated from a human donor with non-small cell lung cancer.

The CDR3 spells CASSASRGFYNEQFF. The CDR3 DNA is TGTGCCAGCAGTGCCTCGCGGGGGTTTTACAATGAGCAGTTCTTC. The chain couples TRBV27 to TRBJ2-1; 7 bases are a match to TRBD2. Germline loops: CDR1 MNHEY, CDR2 SMNVEV (reference sequence). Unmatched junction bases numbered 8, after V lost 5 bases and J lost 4 bases. This CDR3 comprises 15 residues.

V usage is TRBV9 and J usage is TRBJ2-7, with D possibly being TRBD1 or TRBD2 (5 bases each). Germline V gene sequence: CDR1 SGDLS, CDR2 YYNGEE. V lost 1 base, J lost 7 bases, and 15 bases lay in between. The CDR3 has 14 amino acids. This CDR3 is CASSVQVGTEEQYF. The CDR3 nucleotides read TGTGCCAGCAGCGTACAGGTAGGGACGGAAGAGCAGTACTTC.

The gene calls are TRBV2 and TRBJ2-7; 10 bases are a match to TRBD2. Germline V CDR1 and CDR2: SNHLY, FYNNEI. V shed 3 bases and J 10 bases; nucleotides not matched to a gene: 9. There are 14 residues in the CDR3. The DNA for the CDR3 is TGTGCCAGCAGTGACGGGGCTAGCGGGAGTAGTCAGTACTTC. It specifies CASSDGASGSSQYF.

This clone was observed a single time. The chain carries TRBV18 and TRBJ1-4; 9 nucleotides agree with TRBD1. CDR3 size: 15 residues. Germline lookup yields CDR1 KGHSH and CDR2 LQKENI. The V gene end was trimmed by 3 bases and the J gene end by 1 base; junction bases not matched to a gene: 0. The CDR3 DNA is TGTGCCAGCTCACCGGGACAGGGAACTAATGAAAAACTGTTTTTT. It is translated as CASSPGQGTNEKLFF. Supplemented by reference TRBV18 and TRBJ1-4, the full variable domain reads NAGVMQNPRHLVRRRGQEARLRCSPMKGHSHVYWYRQLPEEGLKFMVYLQKENIIDESGMPKERFSAEFPKEGPSILRIQQVVRGDSAAYFCASSPGQGTNEKLFFGSGTQLSVL.

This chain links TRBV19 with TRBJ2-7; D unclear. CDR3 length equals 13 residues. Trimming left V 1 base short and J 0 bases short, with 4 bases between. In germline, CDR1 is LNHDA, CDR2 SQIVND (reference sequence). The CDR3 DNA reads TGTGCCAGTAGTATAGGCCTCTCCTACGAGCAGTACTTC. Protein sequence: CASSIGLSYEQYF.

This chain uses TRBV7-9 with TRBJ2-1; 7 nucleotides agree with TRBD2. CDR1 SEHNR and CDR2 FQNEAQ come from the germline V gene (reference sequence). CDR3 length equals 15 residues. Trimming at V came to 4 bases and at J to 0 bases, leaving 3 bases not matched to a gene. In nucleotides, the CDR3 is TGTGCCAGCAGCTCCCTAGCGGCCTCCTACAATGAGCAGTTCTTC. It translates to CASSSLAASYNEQFF.

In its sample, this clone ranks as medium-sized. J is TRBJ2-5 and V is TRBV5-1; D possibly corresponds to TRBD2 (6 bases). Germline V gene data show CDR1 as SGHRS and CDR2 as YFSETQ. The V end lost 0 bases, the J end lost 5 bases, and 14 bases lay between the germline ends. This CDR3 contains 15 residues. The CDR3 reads CASSLGAGSRETQYF. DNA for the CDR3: TGCGCCAGCAGCTTGGGCGCGGGGTCCCGGGAGACCCAGTACTTC.

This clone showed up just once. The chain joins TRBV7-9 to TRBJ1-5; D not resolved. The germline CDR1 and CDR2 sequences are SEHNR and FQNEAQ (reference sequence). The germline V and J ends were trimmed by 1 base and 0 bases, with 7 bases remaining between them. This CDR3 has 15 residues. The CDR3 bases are TGTGCCAGCAGCTTAGTTGCCGGTAGCAATCAGCCCCAGCATTTT. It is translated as CASSLVAGSNQPQHF.

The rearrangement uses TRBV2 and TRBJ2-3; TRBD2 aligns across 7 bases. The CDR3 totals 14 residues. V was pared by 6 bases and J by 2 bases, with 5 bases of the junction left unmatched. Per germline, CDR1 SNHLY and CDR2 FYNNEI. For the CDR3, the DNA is TGTGCCAGCAGGCGGGAGCTGGACACAGATACGCAGTATTTT. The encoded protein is CASRRELDTDTQYF.

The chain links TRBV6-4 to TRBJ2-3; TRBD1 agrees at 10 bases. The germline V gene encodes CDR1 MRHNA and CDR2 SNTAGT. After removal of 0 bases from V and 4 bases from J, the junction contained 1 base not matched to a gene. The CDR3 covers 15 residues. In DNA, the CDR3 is TGTGCCAGCAGTGACTCGACAGGGGGCGCAGATACGCAGTATTTT. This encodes CASSDSTGGADTQYF.

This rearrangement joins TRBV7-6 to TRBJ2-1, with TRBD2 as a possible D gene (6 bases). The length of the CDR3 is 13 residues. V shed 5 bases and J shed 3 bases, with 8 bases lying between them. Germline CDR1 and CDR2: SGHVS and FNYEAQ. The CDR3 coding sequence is TGTGCCAGCAGCACCGGGAGCTACAATGAGCAGTTCTTC. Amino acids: CASSTGSYNEQFF.

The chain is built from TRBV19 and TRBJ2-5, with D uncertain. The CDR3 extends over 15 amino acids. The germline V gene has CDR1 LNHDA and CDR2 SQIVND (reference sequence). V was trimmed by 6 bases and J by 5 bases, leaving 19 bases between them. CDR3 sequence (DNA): TGTGCCAGTAGCTGGGCTAGATCTCTCGAGGAGACCCAGTACTTC. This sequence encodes CASSWARSLEETQYF.

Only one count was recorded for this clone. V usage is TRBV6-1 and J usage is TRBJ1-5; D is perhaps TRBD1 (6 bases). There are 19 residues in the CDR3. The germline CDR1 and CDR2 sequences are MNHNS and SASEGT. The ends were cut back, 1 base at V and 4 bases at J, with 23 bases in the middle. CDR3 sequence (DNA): TGTGCCAGCAGTGAAGTAAGGGGAAGGGGGGAATTTATTAATCAGCCCCAGCATTTT. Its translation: CASSEVRGRGEFINQPQHF.

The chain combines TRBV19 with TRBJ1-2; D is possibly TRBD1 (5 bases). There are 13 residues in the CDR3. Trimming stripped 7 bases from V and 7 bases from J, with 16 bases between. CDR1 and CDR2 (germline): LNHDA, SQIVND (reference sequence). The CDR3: CASTNRGEGGYTF. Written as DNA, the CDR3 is TGTGCCAGTACCAACCGGGGGGAGGGTGGCTACACCTTC.

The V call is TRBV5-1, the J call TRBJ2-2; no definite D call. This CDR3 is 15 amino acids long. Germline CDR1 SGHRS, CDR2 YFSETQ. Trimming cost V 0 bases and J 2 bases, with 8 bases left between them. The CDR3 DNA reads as TGCGCCAGCAGCTTGGGGACGGGCAACACCGGGGAGCTGTTTTTT. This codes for CASSLGTGNTGELFF. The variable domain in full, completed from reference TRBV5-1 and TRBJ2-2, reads KAGVTQTPRYLIKTRGQQVTLSCSPISGHRSVSWYQQTPGQGLQFLFEYFSETQRNKGNFPGRFSGRQFSNSRSEMNVSTLELGDSALYLCASSLGTGNTGELFFGEGSRLTVL.

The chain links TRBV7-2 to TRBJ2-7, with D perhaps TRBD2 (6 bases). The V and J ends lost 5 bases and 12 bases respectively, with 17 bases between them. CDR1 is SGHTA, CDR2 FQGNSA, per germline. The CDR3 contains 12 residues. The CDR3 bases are TGTGCCAGCAGCCCCCACCTAGCGCAGCCGTACTTC. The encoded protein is CASSPHLAQPYF.

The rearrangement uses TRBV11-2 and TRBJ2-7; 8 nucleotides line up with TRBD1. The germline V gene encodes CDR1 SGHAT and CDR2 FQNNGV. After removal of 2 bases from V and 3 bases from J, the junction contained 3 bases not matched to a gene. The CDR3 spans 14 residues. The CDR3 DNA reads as TGTGCCAGCAGCTTAACAACAGGGGGCTACGAGCAGTACTTC. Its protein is CASSLTTGGYEQYF.